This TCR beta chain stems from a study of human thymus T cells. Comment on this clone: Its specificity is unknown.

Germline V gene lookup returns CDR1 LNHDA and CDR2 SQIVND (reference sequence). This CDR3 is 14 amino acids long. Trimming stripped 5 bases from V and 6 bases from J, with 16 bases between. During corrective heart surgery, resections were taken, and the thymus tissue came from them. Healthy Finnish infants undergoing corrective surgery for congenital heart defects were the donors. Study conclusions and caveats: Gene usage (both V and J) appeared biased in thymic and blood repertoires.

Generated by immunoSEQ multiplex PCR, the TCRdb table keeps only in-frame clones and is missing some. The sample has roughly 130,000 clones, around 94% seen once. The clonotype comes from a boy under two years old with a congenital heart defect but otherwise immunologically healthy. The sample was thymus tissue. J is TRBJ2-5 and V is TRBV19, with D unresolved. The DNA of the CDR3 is TGTGCCAGTAGTGGTCTGGGATCGTTGAAGACCCAGTACTTC. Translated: CASSGLGSLKTQYF.